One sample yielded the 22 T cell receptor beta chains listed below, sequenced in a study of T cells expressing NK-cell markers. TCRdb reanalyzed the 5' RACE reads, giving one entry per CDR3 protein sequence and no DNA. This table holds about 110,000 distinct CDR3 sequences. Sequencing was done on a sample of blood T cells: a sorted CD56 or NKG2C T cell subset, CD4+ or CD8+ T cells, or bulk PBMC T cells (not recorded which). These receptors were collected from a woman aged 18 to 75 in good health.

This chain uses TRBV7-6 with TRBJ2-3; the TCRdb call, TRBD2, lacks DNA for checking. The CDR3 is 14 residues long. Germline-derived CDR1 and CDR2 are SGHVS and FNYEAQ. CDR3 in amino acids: CASSMVSGTDTQYF.

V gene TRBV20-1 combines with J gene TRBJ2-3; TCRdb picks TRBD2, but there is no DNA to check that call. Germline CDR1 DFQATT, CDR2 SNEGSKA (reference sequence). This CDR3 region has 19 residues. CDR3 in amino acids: CSARRVPSGRVYAADTQYF.

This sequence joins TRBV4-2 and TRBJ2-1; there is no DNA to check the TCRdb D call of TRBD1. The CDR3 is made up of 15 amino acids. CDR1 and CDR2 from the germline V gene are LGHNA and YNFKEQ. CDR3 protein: CASSQVVGWGNEQFF.

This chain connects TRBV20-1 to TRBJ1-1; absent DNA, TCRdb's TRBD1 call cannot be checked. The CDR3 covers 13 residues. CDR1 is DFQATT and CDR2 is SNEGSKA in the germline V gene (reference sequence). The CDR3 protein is CSARDPEEGGAFF.

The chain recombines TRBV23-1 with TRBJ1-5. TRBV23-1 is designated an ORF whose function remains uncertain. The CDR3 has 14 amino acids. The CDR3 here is CASSHRREMLPQHF.

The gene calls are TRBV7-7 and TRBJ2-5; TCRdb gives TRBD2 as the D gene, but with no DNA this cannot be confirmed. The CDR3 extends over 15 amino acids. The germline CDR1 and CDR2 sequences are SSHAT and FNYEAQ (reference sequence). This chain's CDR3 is CASSPTSGEQETQYF.

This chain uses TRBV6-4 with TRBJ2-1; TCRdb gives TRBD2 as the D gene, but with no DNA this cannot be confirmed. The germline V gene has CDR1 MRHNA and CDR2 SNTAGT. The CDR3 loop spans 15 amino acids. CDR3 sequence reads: CASSGDSGGFNEQFF.

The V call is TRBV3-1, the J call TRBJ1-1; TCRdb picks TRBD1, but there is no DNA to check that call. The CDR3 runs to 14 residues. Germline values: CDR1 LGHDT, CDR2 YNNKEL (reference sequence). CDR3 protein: CASSQGGRGLEAFF.

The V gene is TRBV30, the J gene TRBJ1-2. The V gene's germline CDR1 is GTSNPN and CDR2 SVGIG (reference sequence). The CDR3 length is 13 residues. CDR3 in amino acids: CAWSVTWGDGYTF.

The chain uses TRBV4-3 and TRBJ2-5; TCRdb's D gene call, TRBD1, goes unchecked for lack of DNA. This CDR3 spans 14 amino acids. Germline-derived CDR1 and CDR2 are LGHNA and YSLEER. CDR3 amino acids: CASSQDPQVETQYF.

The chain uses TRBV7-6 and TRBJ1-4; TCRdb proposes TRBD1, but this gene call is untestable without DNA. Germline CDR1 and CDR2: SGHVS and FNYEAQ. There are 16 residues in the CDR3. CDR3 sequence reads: CASSLDTGGINEKLFF.

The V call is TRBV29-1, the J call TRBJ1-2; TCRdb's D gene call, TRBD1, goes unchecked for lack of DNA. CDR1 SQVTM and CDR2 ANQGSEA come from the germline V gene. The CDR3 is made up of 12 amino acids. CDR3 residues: CSAPVHIGGYTF.

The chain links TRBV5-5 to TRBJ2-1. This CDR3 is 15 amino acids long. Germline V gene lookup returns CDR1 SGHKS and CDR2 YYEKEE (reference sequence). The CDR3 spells CASSSHRGSYNEQFF.

CDR3 loop: CSAGSIGTEAFF. This rearrangement joins TRBV20-1 to TRBJ1-1. Germline values: CDR1 DFQATT, CDR2 SNEGSKA (reference sequence). This CDR3 contains 12 residues.

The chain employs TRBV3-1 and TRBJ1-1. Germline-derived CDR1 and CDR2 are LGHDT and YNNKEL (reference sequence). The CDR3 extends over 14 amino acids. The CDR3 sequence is CASSQGGRNTEAFF.

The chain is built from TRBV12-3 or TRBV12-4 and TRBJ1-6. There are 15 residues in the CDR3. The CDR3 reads CASSYGPLPNSPLHF.

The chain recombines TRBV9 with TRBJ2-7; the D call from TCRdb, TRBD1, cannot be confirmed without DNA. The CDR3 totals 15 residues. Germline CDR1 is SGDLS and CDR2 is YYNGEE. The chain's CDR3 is CASSVATAPAYEQYF.

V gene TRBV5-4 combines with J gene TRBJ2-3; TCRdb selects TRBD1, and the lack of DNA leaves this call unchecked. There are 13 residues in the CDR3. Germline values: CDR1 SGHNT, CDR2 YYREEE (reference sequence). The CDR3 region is CASSSLGGETQYF.

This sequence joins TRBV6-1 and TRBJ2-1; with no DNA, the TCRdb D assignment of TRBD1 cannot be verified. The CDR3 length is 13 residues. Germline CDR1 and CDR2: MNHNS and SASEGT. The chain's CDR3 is CASKGHLVNEQFF.

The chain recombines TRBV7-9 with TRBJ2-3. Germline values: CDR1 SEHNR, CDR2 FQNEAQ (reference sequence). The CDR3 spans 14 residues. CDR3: CASSLGVSTDTQYF.

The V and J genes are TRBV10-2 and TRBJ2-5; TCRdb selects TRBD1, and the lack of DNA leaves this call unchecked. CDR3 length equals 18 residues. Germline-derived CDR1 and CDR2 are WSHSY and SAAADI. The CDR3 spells CASSETGPSLGTQETQYF.

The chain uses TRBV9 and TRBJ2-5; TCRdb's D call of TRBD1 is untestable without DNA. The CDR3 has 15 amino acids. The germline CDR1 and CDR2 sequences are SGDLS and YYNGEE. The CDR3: CASSFEQGRGETQYF.